One T cell receptor beta chain is described in this entry. The antigen is unknown. TCRdb derives one entry per CDR3 protein from the 5' RACE reads, leaving out DNA. Recorded for this sample: a few hundred thousand distinct CDR3 sequences. CDR1 and CDR2 from the germline V gene are SGHRS and YFSETQ. The CDR3 has 15 residues. The sample belongs to a study of monozygotic twins with inflammatory bowel disease. Findings and limits, study-wide: For repertoire similarity, concordant twins did not differ from discordant twins, possibly because power was limited.

Specimen: blood. This sequence originates from a human donor with ulcerative colitis or Crohn's disease, or a healthy co-twin of an affected twin (not recorded which). The rearrangement links TRBV5-1 to TRBJ2-1; with no DNA, the TCRdb D assignment of TRBD1 cannot be verified. The CDR3 loop is CASSFGTGRVNEQFF.